A single sample gave rise to the 7 T cell receptor beta chains below, sequenced in a study of cytomegalovirus exposure and HLA in healthy donors. The PCR was carried out with 60 Vbeta primers and 13 Jbeta primers. Sequenced by immunoSEQ multiplex PCR; TCRdb stores in-frame clones only, minus some. The sample lists 100,000 to 150,000 clones, 77% seen once, with 9.5% to 15% in the top ten. Sequencing was done on a sample of PBMCs. The receptors originated from a middle-aged woman in good health and CMV-seropositive.

This clone was seen more than once but under ten times. This chain uses TRBV7-9 with TRBJ1-4; D is uncertain. Germline V gene data show CDR1 as SEHNR and CDR2 as FQNEAQ (reference sequence). The length of the CDR3 is 12 residues. V shed 5 bases and J shed 10 bases, with 11 bases lying between them. CDR3 bases: TGTGCCAGCAGCCCCGACGAGGGAAAACTGTTTTTT. It translates to CASSPDEGKLFF.

The chain links TRBV11-3 to TRBJ2-1; 7 bases agree with TRBD2. The CDR3 runs 13 residues. CDR1 is SGHNT and CDR2 is YENEEA in the germline V gene. V gave up 7 bases and J gave up 10 bases; unmatched junction bases: 10. The CDR3 spells CASTQGGRGEQFF. CDR3 sequence (DNA): TGTGCCAGCACCCAGGGAGGGCGGGGGGAGCAGTTCTTC.

This chain connects TRBV28 to TRBJ2-7; 8 bases map to TRBD2. J gave up 2 bases and V 6 bases, and 6 bases lay outside the gene matches. The germline V gene has CDR1 MDHEN and CDR2 SYDVKM. There are 14 residues in the CDR3. The CDR3 nucleotides read TGTGCCAGCAGGACGATGGGACTAGCCTACGAGCAGTACTTC. It specifies CASRTMGLAYEQYF.

This chain links TRBV5-1 with TRBJ2-1; TRBD1 matches 9 bases. Trimming cost V 0 bases and J 5 bases; bases outside gene matches: 6. Germline CDR1 SGHRS, CDR2 YFSETQ. The CDR3 runs 16 residues. Written as DNA, the CDR3 is TGCGCCAGCAGCTTGGCCCCGGGACAGGGAAACAATGAGCAGTTCTTC. Its translation is CASSLAPGQGNNEQFF.

CDR3: CASSPRHFTEAFF. For the CDR3, the DNA is TGTGCCAGCAGTCCTCGACACTTCACTGAAGCTTTCTTT. The J gene is TRBJ1-1, the V gene TRBV7-2; no clear D. The ends were cut back, 6 bases at V and 4 bases at J, with 12 bases in the middle. From germline, CDR1 is SGHTA and CDR2 FQGNSA. CDR3 length equals 13 residues. Variable domain in full (rest from reference TRBV7-2 and TRBJ1-1): GAGVSQSPSNKVTEKGKDVELRCDPISGHTALYWYRQSLGQGLEFLIYFQGNSAPDKSGLPSDRFSAERTGGSVSTLTIQRTQQEDSAVYLCASSPRHFTEAFFGQGTRLTVV.

This rearrangement joins TRBV4-1 to TRBJ2-4, with 10 bases that match TRBD1. The CDR3 is made up of 14 amino acids. Germline assignment: CDR1 MGHRA and CDR2 YSYEKL. V was pared by 0 bases and J by 8 bases, with 1 base of the junction left unmatched. The CDR3 sequence is CASSQEGQGYIQYF. CDR3 in DNA: TGCGCCAGCAGCCAAGAGGGACAGGGGTACATTCAGTACTTC.

The chain links TRBV13 to TRBJ2-7; 12 bases line up with TRBD2. Unmatched junction bases numbered 6, after V lost 5 bases and J lost 4 bases. Germline CDR1 PRHDT, CDR2 FYEKMQ (reference sequence). The CDR3 is 15 amino acids. CDR3: CASSRTSGNSYEQYF. CDR3 nucleotide sequence: TGTGCCAGCAGCCGGACTAGCGGGAACAGTTACGAGCAGTACTTC.